A selection of T cell receptor beta chains follows, all from one sample in a study of blood T cell repertoires in COVID-19. Assay used: immunoSEQ multiplex PCR; TCRdb lists only in-frame clones, some missing. The profile shows about 320,000 clones, 86% of them singletons. The sequenced sample consisted of peripheral blood. The receptors were gathered from a woman between 50 and 59 years old with acute or convalescent COVID-19. CDR3s include the opening cysteine and the closing phenylalanine or tryptophan. Clone size is not always given. Where it is, it says once, few, many or a class for expanded clones.

v_call	clone_size	j_call	cdr3_aa
TRBV27	NA	TRBJ2-3	CASSLLQWKADTQYF
TRBV7-2	NA	TRBJ2-7	CASSLATDSAQYF
TRBV19	once	TRBJ2-7	CASSAGLGGYEQYF
TRBV18	NA	TRBJ1-1	CASSPRVNTEAFF
TRBV3-1/TRBV3-2	few	TRBJ2-5	CASSGRQAGVVAETQYF
TRBV19	few	TRBJ1-1	CASRRDRATLTEAFF
TRBV7-2	few	TRBJ1-1	CASSLVGGNTEAFF
TRBV11-3	NA	TRBJ1-4	CASSLVGRDEKLFF
TRBV11-2	NA	TRBJ2-7	CASSSGLAGHYEQYF
TRBV10-3	NA	TRBJ1-2	CAIRARDRGRTNYGYTF
TRBV19	NA	TRBJ2-7	CASSIAGPNYEQYF
TRBV20-1	NA	TRBJ2-5	CSASPGLARETQYF
TRBV7-3	few	TRBJ1-1	CASSSGSGLNTEAFF
TRBV24-1	NA	TRBJ2-5	CATRSSGLQETQYF
TRBV2	NA	TRBJ2-3	CASSEAPGTAKADTQYF
TRBV29-1	NA	TRBJ1-5	CSVIPGQSNQPQHF
TRBV7-3	NA	TRBJ2-2	CASRPTRENTGELFF
TRBV7-9	NA	TRBJ2-1	CASSTLLTGKADNEQFF
TRBV18	NA	TRBJ2-7	CASSMAGYEQYF
TRBV3-1/TRBV3-2	NA	TRBJ2-7	CASSQASGGAEQYF
TRBV5-1	once	TRBJ2-7	CASSLQESSYEQYF
TRBV11-3	NA	TRBJ2-5	CASSAPDRQETQYF
TRBV5-1	NA	TRBJ2-4	CASSLGLKNIQYF
TRBV29-1	NA	TRBJ2-1	CSSEGGYNEQFF
TRBV7-2	NA	TRBJ1-2	CASSSQGRGGYTF
TRBV15	NA	TRBJ2-5	CATTQLGGETQYF
TRBV27	NA	TRBJ2-1	CASSFSPSSSNEQFF
TRBV27	NA	TRBJ2-1	CASSDRGPWNEQFF
TRBV11-3	NA	TRBJ2-7	CASSAGSYEQYF
TRBV4-2	NA	TRBJ1-5	CASSQDLGGNQPQHF
TRBV5-1	NA	TRBJ2-7	CASSVATGTDEQYF
TRBV5-5	NA	TRBJ1-2	CASSRGANYGYTF
TRBV6-6	NA	TRBJ2-7	CASSFLDRSGYEQYF
TRBV5-5	NA	TRBJ2-3	CASSLAPLAGATDTQYF
TRBV18	NA	TRBJ2-6	CASSPYRGSSGANVLTF
TRBV7-2	NA	TRBJ1-1	CASSLLSTEAFF
TRBV6-4	NA	TRBJ2-7	CASKPGLIYEQYF
TRBV18	NA	TRBJ2-7	CASSPGGAVEQYF
TRBV5-4	NA	TRBJ1-2	CASSLTGINYGYTF
TRBV5-1	NA	TRBJ2-1	CASSLEVASGSHNEQFF
TRBV7-9	NA	TRBJ2-7	CASSSTGTGVGEQYF
TRBV6-5	NA	TRBJ1-3	CASSYLGTGRGNTIYF
TRBV3-1/TRBV3-2	NA	TRBJ2-1	CASSQDLSSYNEQFF
TRBV27	once	TRBJ2-5	CASAPDRDVETQYF
TRBV27	NA	TRBJ2-7	CASSKTGGIYEQYF
TRBV3-1/TRBV3-2	NA	TRBJ2-3	CASSQTYSTDTQYF
TRBV18	NA	TRBJ1-2	CASSQPRNRANYGYTF
TRBV5-8	NA	TRBJ2-7	CASSHTGLSPSYEQYF
TRBV5-1	NA	TRBJ2-2	CASNQGNTGELFF
TRBV4-2	NA	TRBJ2-1	CASSLQPGQGAYEQFF
TRBV29-1	NA	TRBJ2-7	CSVEEGPDEQYF
TRBV6-5	NA	TRBJ2-7	CASSSRTGSPEQYF
TRBV5-1	NA	TRBJ2-7	CASSPPGEEQYF
TRBV10-2	NA	TRBJ2-1	CASSLRVDEQFF